This TCR beta chain was retrieved from a study of vaccination and CD4 T cells after COVID-19. With respect to this clonotype: No antigen is known for it.

The Oncomine TCR Beta short-read assay was what sequenced the DNA obtained from cultured CD4+ T cells. In TCRdb, the PCR reads were re-called with MiXCR into one record per CDR3 protein. The sample holds some 6,600 distinct CDR3 sequences, 20% to 25% seen once. Described treatment: 10-day PBMC culture with coronavirus spike peptide pools or control peptides (ViraFEST assay). The starting material was CD4+ T cells from blood, cultured in vitro, obtained after SARS-CoV-2 vaccination. This receptor was taken from a human donor who had recovered from COVID-19.

CDR3 protein: CASSPAGFTEQYF. The CDR3 DNA reads as TGCGCCAGCAGCCCAGCAGGGTTCACCGAGCAGTACTTC. The chain recombines TRBV5-1 with TRBJ2-7, with D perhaps matching TRBD1 (5 bases). With 4 bases removed from V and 6 bases from J, the gap between germline ends came to 14 bases. Germline loops: CDR1 SGHRS, CDR2 YFSETQ. The CDR3 spans 13 residues.